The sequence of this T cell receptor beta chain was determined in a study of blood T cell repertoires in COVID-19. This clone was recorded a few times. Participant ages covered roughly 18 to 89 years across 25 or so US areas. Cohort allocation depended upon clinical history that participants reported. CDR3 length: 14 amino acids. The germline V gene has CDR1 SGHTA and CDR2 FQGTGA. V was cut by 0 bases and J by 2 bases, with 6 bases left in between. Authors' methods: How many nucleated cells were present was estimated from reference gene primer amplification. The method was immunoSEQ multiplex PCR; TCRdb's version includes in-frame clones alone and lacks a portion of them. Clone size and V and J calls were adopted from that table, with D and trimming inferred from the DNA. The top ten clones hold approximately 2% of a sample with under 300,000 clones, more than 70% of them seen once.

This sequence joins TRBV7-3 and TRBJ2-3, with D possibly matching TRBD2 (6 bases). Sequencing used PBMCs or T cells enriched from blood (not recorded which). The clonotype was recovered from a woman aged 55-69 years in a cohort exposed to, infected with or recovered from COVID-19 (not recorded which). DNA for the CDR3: TGTGCCAGCAGCTTAACGGGACTCACAGATACGCAGTATTTT. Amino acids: CASSLTGLTDTQYF.